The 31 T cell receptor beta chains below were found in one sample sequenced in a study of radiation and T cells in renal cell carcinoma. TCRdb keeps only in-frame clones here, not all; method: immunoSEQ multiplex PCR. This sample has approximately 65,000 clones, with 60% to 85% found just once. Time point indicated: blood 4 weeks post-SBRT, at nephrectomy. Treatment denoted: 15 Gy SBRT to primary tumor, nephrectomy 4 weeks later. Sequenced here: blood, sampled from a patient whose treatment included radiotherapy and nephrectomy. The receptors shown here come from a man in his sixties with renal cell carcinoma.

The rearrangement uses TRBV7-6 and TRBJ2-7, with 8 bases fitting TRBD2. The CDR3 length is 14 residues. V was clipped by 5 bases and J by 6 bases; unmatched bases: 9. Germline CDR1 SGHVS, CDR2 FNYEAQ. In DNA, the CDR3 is TGTGCCAGCAGCCGAGACAGCGGGAGTGGCGAGCAGTACGTC. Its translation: CASSRDSGSGEQYV.

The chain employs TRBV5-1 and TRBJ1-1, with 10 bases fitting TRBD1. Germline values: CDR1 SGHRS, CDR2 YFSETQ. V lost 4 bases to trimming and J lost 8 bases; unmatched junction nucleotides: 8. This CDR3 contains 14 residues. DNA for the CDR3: TGCGCCAGCAGCCGGACAGGGGGGGTCGGCGAAGCTTTCTTT. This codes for CASSRTGGVGEAFF.

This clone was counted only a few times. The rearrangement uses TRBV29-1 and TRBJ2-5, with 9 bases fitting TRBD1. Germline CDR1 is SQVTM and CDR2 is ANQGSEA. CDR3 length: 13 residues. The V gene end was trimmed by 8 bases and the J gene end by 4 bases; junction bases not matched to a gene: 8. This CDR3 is CSIRQGESETQYF. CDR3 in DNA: TGCAGCATAAGACAGGGGGAGTCAGAGACCCAGTACTTC.

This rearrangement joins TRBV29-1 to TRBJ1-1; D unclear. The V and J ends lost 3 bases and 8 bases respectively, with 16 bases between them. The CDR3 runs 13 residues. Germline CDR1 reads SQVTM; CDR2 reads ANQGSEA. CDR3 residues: CSVEIGFGTEAFF. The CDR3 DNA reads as TGCAGCGTTGAGATTGGGTTTGGTACCGAAGCTTTCTTT.

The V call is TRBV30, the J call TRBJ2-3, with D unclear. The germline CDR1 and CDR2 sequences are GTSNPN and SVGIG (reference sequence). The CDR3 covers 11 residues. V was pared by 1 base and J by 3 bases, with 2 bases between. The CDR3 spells CAWSATDTQYF. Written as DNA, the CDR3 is TGTGCCTGGAGTGCAACAGATACGCAGTATTTT.

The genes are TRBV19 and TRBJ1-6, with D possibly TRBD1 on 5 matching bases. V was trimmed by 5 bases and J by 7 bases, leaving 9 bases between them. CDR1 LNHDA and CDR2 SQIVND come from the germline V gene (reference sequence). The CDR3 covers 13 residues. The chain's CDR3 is CASSQGPNSPLHF. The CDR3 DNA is TGTGCCAGTAGTCAGGGCCCAAATTCACCCCTCCACTTT. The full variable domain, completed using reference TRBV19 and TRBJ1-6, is DGGITQSPKYLFRKEGQNVTLSCEQNLNHDAMYWYRQDPGQGLRLIYYSQIVNDFQKGDIAEGYSVSREKKESFPLTVTSAQKNPTAFYLCASSQGPNSPLHFGNGTRLTVT.

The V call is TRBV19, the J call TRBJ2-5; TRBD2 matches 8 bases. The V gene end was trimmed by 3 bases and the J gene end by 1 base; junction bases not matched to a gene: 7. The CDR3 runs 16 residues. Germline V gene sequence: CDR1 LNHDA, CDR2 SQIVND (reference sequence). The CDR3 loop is CASSILAGPLQETQYF. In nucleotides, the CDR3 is TGTGCCAGTAGTATTCTAGCGGGCCCTCTCCAAGAGACCCAGTACTTC.

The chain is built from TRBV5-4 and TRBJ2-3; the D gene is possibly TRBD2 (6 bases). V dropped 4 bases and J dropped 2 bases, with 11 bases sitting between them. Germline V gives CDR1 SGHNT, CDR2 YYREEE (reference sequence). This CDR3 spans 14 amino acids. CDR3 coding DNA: TGTGCCAGCAGCCCGGAGGGAGACACAGATACGCAGTATTTT. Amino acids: CASSPEGDTDTQYF.

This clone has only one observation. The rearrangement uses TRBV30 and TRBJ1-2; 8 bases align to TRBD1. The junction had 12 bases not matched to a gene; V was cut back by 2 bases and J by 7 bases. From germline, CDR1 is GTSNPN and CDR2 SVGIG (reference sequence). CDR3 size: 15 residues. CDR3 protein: CAWSPPQGARGGYTF. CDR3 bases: TGTGCCTGGAGTCCCCCGCAGGGGGCCAGGGGTGGCTACACCTTC.

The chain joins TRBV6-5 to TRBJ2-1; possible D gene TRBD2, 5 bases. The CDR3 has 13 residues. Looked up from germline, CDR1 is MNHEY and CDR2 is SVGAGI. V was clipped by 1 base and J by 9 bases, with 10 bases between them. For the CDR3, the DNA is TGTGCCAGCAGTTACTTTAGCGAGGGTGAGCAGTTCTTC. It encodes CASSYFSEGEQFF.

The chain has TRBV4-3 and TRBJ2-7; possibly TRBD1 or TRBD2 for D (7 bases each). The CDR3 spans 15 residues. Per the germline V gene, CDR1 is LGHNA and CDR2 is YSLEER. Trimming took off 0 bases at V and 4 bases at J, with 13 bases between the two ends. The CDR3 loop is CASSQEIQGGYEQYF. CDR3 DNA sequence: TGCGCCAGCAGCCAAGAAATCCAGGGGGGGTACGAGCAGTACTTC.

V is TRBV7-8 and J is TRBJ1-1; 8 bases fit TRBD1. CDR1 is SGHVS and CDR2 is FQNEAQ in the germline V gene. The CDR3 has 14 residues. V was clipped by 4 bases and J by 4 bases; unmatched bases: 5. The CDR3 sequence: CASSWQGAGTEAFF. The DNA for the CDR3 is TGTGCCAGCAGCTGGCAGGGGGCCGGCACTGAAGCTTTCTTT. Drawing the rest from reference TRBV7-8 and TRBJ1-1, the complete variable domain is GAGVSQSPRYKVAKRGQDVALRCDPISGHVSLFWYQQALGQGPEFLTYFQNEAQLDKSGLPSDRFFAERPEGSVSTLKIQRTQQEDSAVYLCASSWQGAGTEAFFGQGTRLTVV.

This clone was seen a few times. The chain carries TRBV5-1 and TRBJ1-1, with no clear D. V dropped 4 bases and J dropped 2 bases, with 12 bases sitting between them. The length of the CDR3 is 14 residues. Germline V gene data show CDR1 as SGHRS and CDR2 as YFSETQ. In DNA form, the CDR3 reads TGCGCCAGCAGCGTTGCCGGGAGCAACACTGAAGCTTTCTTT. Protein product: CASSVAGSNTEAFF.

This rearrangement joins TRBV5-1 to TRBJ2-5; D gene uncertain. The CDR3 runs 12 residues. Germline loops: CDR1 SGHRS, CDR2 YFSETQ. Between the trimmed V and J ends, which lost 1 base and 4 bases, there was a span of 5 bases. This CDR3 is CASSLSRETQYF. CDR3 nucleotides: TGCGCCAGCAGCTTGTCCCGAGAGACCCAGTACTTC. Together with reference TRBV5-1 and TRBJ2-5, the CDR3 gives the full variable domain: KAGVTQTPRYLIKTRGQQVTLSCSPISGHRSVSWYQQTPGQGLQFLFEYFSETQRNKGNFPGRFSGRQFSNSRSEMNVSTLELGDSALYLCASSLSRETQYFGPGTRLLVL.

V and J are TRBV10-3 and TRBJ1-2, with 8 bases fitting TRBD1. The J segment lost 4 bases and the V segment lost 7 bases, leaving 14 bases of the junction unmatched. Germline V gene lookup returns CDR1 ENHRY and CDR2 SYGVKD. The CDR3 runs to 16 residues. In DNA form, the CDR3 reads TGTGCCATCACTGGAAGTCCAGGACAGGGTTTCTATGGCTACACCTTC. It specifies CAITGSPGQGFYGYTF.

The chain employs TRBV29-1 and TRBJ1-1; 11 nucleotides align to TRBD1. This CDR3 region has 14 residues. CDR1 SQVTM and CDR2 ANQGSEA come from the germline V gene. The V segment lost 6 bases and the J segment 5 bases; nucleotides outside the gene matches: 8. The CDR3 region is CSVGQGEGVTEAFF. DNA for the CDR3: TGCAGCGTGGGACAGGGGGAGGGGGTGACTGAAGCTTTCTTT.

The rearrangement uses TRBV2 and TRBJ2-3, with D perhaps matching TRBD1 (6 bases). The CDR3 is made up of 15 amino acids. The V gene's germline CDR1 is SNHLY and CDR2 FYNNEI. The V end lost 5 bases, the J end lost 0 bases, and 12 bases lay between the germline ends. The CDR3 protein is CASSRGQRSTDTQYF. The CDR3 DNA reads TGTGCCAGCAGTCGTGGACAGCGGAGCACAGATACGCAGTATTTT.

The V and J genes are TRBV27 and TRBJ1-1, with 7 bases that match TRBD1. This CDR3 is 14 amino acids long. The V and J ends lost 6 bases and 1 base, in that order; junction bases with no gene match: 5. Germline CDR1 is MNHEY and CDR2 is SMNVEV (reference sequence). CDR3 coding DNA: TGTGCCAGCAGCGCCCGACAGGGGAACACTGAAGCTTTCTTT. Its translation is CASSARQGNTEAFF.

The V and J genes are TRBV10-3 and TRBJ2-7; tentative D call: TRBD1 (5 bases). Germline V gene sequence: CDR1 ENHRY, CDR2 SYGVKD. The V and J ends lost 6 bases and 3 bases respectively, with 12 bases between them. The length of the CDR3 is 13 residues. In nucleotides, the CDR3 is TGTGCCATCAGCCCTGACAGTCTCTACGAGCAGTACTTC. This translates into CAISPDSLYEQYF.

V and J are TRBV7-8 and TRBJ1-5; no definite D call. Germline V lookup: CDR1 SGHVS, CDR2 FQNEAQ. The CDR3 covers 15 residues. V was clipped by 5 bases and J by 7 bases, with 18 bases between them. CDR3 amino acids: CASSQRPQGLQPQHF. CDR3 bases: TGTGCCAGCAGCCAACGGCCTCAAGGGCTCCAGCCCCAGCATTTT.

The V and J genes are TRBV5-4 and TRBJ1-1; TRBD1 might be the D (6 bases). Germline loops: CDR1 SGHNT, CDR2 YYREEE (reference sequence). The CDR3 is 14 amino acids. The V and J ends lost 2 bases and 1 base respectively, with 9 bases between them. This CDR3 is CASSLGGANTEAFF. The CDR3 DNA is TGTGCCAGCAGCTTAGGGGGGGCGAACACTGAAGCTTTCTTT.

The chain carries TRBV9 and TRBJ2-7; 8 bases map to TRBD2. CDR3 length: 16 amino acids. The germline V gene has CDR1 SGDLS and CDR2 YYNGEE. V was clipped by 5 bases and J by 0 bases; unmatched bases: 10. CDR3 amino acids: CASSGGAGLGSYEQYF. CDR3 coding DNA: TGTGCCAGCAGTGGTGGGGCGGGACTAGGCTCCTACGAGCAGTACTTC.

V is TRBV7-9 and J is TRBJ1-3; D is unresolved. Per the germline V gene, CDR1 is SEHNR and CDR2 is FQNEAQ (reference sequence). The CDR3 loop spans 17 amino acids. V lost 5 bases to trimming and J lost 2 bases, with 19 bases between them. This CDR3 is CASSPNPRVKTGNTIYF. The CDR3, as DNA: TGTGCCAGCAGCCCGAATCCGAGGGTAAAAACTGGAAACACCATATATTTT.

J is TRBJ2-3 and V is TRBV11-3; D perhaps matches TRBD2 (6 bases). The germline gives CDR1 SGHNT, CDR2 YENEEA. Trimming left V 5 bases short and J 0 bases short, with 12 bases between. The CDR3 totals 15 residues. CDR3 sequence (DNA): TGTGCCAGCAGCAAAGCGGGCGGGAGCACAGATACGCAGTATTTT. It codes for CASSKAGGSTDTQYF.

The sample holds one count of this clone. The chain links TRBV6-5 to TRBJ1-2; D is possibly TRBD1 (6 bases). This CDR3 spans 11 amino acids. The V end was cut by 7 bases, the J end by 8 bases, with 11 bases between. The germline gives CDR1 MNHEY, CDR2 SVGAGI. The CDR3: CASTTQGGYTF. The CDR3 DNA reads TGTGCCAGCACTACGCAGGGGGGCTACACCTTC.

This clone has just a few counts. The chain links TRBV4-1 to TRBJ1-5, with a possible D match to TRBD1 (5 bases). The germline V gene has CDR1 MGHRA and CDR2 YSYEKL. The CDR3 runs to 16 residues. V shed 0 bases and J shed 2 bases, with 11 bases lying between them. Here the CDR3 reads CASSQDGGVGNQPQHF. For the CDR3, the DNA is TGCGCCAGCAGCCAAGATGGGGGAGTTGGCAATCAGCCCCAGCATTTT.

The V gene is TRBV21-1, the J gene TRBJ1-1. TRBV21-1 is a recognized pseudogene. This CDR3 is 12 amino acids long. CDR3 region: CASSRGGAEAFF. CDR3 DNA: TGTGCCAGCAGCCGCGGGGGGGCTGAAGCTTTCTTT.

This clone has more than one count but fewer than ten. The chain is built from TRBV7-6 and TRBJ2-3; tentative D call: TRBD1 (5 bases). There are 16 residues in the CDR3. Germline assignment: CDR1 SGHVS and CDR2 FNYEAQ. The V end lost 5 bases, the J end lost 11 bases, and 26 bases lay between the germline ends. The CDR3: CASSPITPTGEGEQYF. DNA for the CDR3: TGTGCCAGCAGCCCCATAACGCCCACCGGCGAAGGGGAGCAGTATTTT.

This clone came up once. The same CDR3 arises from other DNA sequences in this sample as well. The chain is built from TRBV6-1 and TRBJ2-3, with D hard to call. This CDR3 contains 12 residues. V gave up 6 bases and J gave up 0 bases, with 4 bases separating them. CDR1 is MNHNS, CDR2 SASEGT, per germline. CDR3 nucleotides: TGTGCCAGCAGGGGGAGCACAGATACGCAGTATTTT. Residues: CASRGSTDTQYF.

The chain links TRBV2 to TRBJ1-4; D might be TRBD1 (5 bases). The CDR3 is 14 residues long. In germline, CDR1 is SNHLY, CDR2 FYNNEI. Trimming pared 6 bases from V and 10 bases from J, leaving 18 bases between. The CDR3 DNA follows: TGTGCCAGCAGAGCAGGGACGGTAATGATAAAACTGTTTTTT. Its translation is CASRAGTVMIKLFF. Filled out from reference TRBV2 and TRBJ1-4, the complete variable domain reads EPEVTQTPSHQVTQMGQEVILRCVPISNHLYFYWYRQILGQKVEFLVSFYNNEISEKSEIFDDQFSVERPDGSNFTLKIRSTKLEDSAMYFCASRAGTVMIKLFFGSGTQLSVL.

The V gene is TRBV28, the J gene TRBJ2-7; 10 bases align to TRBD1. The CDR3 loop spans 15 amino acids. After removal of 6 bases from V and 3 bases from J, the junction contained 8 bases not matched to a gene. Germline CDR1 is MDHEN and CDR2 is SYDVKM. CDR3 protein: CASSSNGQGGYEQYV. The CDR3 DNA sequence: TGTGCCAGCAGCTCTAACGGACAGGGGGGCTACGAGCAGTACGTC.